This is a list of T cell receptor beta chains from one sample in a study of T cell repertoires in aging, cancer and after chemotherapy. TCRdb called the multiplex PCR reads again in MiXCR, with one record for every CDR3 protein. This table has under 3,000 distinct CDR3 sequences, around 24% appearing once. The sample consisted of blood. These receptors were collected from a human donor with a solid tumor. Both conserved end residues are part of each CDR3. Fields, in order: CDR3 DNA, CDR3 protein, CDR3 length, clone size, J gene, D gene, V gene. A D gene is named only where the DNA matches it firmly. Rows give clone size only sometimes, using once, few, many, or a class for an expanded clone.

CDR3 DNA: TGTGCCAGCACCGCGGCAGGGGCCGTGACTGGGGCCAACGTCCTGACTTTC
CDR3 protein: CASTAAGAVTGANVLTF
CDR3 length: 17
clone size: few
J gene: TRBJ2-6
D gene: .
V gene: TRBV6-2/TRBV6-3

CDR3 DNA: TGTGCCAGCAGTTCCCGCGGCTTGGGTGGGGGCACAGATACGCAGTATTTT
CDR3 protein: CASSSRGLGGGTDTQYF
CDR3 length: 17
clone size: large
J gene: TRBJ2-3
D gene: .
V gene: TRBV6-6

CDR3 DNA: TGTGCCAGCAGGAAACAGGGGGTCGGAACAGATACGCAGTATTTT
CDR3 protein: CASRKQGVGTDTQYF
CDR3 length: 15
clone size: .
J gene: TRBJ2-3
D gene: TRBD1
V gene: TRBV2

CDR3 DNA: TGTGCCAGCAGCCCCGACGGGACTAGCGGGGCAGAGACCCAGTACTTC
CDR3 protein: CASSPDGTSGAETQYF
CDR3 length: 16
clone size: .
J gene: TRBJ2-5
D gene: TRBD2
V gene: TRBV4-2

CDR3 DNA: TGTGCCAGCAGCTTAGGGGCAGGGGCTACCCCGGGGACCGGGGAGCTGTTTTTT
CDR3 protein: CASSLGAGATPGTGELFF
CDR3 length: 18
clone size: .
J gene: TRBJ2-2
D gene: .
V gene: TRBV13

CDR3 DNA: TGCAGCGTCTCGGGGGGCCGTAGCCCCACAGATACGCAGTATTTT
CDR3 protein: CSVSGGRSPTDTQYF
CDR3 length: 15
clone size: large
J gene: TRBJ2-3
D gene: .
V gene: TRBV29-1

CDR3 DNA: TGTGCCAGCAGGCACAGCGGGGGTGGTACCTACGAGCAGTACTTC
CDR3 protein: CASRHSGGGTYEQYF
CDR3 length: 15
clone size: .
J gene: TRBJ2-7
D gene: TRBD2
V gene: TRBV12-3/TRBV12-4

CDR3 DNA: TGTGCCTGGAGTGTACAAGGTCCCCCGTGGGAGACCCAGTACTTC
CDR3 protein: CAWSVQGPPWETQYF
CDR3 length: 15
clone size: few
J gene: TRBJ2-5
D gene: .
V gene: TRBV30

CDR3 DNA: TGTGCCAGCGCAAGAGGTCAGAATTCACCCCTCCACTTT
CDR3 protein: CASARGQNSPLHF
CDR3 length: 13
clone size: few
J gene: TRBJ1-6
D gene: .
V gene: TRBV27

CDR3 DNA: TGTGCCAGCAGCGGCGGGACTAGCGGGAACACCGGGGAGCTGTTTTTT
CDR3 protein: CASSGGTSGNTGELFF
CDR3 length: 16
clone size: .
J gene: TRBJ2-2
D gene: TRBD2
V gene: TRBV5-4

CDR3 DNA: TGTGCCAGCAGCTCACACTGGGGGGGGCGCGAGGAGACCCAGTACTTC
CDR3 protein: CASSSHWGGREETQYF
CDR3 length: 16
clone size: few
J gene: TRBJ2-5
D gene: .
V gene: TRBV5-6

CDR3 DNA: TGTGCCAGCAGCCCCCTGGGACCGGGGTACAATGAGCAGTTCTTC
CDR3 protein: CASSPLGPGYNEQFF
CDR3 length: 15
clone size: .
J gene: TRBJ2-1
D gene: .
V gene: TRBV14

CDR3 DNA: TGTGCCAGCAGTCCGATGGCGGGAGGCAATCTCGAGCAGTACTTC
CDR3 protein: CASSPMAGGNLEQYF
CDR3 length: 15
clone size: .
J gene: TRBJ2-7
D gene: TRBD2
V gene: TRBV27

CDR3 DNA: TGCAGTGCTAGAGGCCAGCGGGGAGGGGAGACCCAGTACTTC
CDR3 protein: CSARGQRGGETQYF
CDR3 length: 14
clone size: .
J gene: TRBJ2-5
D gene: TRBD2
V gene: TRBV20-1

CDR3 DNA: TGTGCCAGTACGGGGTATAGAAGGAAAAACACTGAAGCTTTCTTT
CDR3 protein: CASTGYRRKNTEAFF
CDR3 length: 15
clone size: .
J gene: TRBJ1-1
D gene: .
V gene: TRBV19

CDR3 DNA: TGCGCCAGCAGCTTGGAGGCCGGGACTAGCGGGAGGGCCTCCTACGAGCAGTACTTC
CDR3 protein: CASSLEAGTSGRASYEQYF
CDR3 length: 19
clone size: .
J gene: TRBJ2-7
D gene: TRBD2
V gene: TRBV5-1

CDR3 DNA: TGTGCCAGTAGTATGAGGGGATACAATAAGCAGTTCTTC
CDR3 protein: CASSMRGYNKQFF
CDR3 length: 13
clone size: .
J gene: TRBJ2-1
D gene: .
V gene: TRBV19

CDR3 DNA: TGTGCCATCAGTGAAACACGGACAGGGCTGAGAGAGACCCAGTACTTC
CDR3 protein: CAISETRTGLRETQYF
CDR3 length: 16
clone size: few
J gene: TRBJ2-5
D gene: TRBD1
V gene: TRBV10-3

CDR3 DNA: TGCGCCAGCAGCTTAGACAGGGGGAGGACGGCCGAAGGCTACACCTTC
CDR3 protein: CASSLDRGRTAEGYTF
CDR3 length: 16
clone size: few
J gene: TRBJ1-2
D gene: TRBD1
V gene: TRBV5-1

CDR3 DNA: TGTGCCAGCAGCTTGGAACAGGGTAATGAAAAACTGTTTTTT
CDR3 protein: CASSLEQGNEKLFF
CDR3 length: 14
clone size: few
J gene: TRBJ1-4
D gene: .
V gene: TRBV5-4